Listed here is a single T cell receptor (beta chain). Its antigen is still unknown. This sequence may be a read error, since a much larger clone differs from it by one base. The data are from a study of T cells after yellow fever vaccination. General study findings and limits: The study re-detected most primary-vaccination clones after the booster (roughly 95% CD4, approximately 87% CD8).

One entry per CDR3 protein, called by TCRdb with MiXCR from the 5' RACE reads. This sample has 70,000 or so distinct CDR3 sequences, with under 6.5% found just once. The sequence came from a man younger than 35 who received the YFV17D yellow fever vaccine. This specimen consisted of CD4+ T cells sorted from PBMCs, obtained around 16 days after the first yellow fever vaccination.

The CDR3 bases are TGCAGTGCCGGACGGATAGGGTACACCGGGGAGCTGTTTTTT. It is translated as CSAGRIGYTGELFF. V gene TRBV20-1 combines with J gene TRBJ2-2; D unclear. This CDR3 is 14 amino acids long. Trimming removed 6 bases from V and 3 bases from J, with 14 bases in between. Germline V gene lookup returns CDR1 DFQATT and CDR2 SNEGSKA (reference sequence).